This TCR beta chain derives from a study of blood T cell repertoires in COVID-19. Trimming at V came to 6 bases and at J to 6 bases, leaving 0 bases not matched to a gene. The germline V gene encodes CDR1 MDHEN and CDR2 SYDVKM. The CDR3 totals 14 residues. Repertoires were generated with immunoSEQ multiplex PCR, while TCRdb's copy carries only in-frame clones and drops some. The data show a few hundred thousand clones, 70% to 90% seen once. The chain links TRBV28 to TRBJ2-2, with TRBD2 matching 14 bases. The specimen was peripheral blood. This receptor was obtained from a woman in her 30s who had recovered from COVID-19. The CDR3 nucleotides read TGTGCCAGCAGGACTAGCGGGAGGGCCGGGGAGCTGTTTTTT. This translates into CASRTSGRAGELFF.